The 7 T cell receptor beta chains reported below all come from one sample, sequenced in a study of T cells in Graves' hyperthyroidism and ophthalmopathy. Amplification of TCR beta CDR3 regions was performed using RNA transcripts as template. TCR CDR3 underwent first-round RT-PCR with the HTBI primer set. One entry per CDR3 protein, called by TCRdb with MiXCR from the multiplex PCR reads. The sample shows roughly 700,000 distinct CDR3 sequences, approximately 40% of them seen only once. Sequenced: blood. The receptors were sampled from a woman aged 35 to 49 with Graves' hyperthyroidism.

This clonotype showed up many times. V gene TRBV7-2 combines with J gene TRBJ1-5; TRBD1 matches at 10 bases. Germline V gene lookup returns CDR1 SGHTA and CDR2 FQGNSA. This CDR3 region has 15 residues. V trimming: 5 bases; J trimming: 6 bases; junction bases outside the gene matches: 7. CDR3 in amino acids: CASSVDRGISQPQHF. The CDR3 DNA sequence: TGTGCCAGCAGCGTGGACAGGGGGATCAGTCAGCCCCAGCATTTT.

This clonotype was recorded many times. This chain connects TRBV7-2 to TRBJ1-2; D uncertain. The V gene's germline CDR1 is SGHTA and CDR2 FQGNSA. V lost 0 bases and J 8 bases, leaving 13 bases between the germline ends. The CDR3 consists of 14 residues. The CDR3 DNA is TGTGCCAGCAGCTTAGCCCCAGGCGGGTGGGGCTACACCTTC. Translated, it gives CASSLAPGGWGYTF. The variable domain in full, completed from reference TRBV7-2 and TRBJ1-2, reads GAGVSQSPSNKVTEKGKDVELRCDPISGHTALYWYRQSLGQGLEFLIYFQGNSAPDKSGLPSDRFSAERTGGSVSTLTIQRTQQEDSAVYLCASSLAPGGWGYTFGSGTRLTVV.

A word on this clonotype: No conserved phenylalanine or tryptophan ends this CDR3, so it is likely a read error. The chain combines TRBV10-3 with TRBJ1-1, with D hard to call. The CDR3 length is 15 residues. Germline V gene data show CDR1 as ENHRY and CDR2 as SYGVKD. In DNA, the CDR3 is TGTGCCAGCAGTCCAAGCAGACGGGAGAACACTGAAGCTTTCCTT. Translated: CASSPSRRENTEAFL.

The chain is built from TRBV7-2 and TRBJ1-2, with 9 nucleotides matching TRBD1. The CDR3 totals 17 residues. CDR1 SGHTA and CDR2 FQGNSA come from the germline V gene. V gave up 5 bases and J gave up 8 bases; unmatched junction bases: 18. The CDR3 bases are TGTGCCAGCAGCCCTCGTCCTTCCGGGACAGGGCGAGGGGGCTACACCTTC. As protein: CASSPRPSGTGRGGYTF.

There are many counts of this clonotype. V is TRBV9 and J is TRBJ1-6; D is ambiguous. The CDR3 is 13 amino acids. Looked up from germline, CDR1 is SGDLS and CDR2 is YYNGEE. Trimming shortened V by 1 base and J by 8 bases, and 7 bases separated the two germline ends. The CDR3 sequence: CASSVRDHSPLHF. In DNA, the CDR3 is TGTGCCAGCAGCGTAAGGGATCATTCACCCCTCCACTTT.

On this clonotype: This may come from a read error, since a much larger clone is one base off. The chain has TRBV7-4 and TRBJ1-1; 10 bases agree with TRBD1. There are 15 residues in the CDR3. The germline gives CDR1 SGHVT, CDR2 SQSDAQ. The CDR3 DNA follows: TGTGCCAGCAGCTCTAGGACAGGGGGGTCTTCTGAAGCTCTCTTT. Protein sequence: CASSSRTGGSSEALF.

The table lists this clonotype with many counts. CDR3 in amino acids: CSARDSAGAAEETQYF. CDR3 in DNA: TGCAGTGCTAGAGATTCGGCAGGGGCGGCGGAAGAGACCCAGTACTTC. This chain connects TRBV20-1 to TRBJ2-5; D possibly corresponds to TRBD1 (6 bases). The germline gives CDR1 DFQATT, CDR2 SNEGSKA (reference sequence). CDR3 length: 16 residues. The ends were cut back, 0 bases at V and 3 bases at J, with 17 bases in the middle.